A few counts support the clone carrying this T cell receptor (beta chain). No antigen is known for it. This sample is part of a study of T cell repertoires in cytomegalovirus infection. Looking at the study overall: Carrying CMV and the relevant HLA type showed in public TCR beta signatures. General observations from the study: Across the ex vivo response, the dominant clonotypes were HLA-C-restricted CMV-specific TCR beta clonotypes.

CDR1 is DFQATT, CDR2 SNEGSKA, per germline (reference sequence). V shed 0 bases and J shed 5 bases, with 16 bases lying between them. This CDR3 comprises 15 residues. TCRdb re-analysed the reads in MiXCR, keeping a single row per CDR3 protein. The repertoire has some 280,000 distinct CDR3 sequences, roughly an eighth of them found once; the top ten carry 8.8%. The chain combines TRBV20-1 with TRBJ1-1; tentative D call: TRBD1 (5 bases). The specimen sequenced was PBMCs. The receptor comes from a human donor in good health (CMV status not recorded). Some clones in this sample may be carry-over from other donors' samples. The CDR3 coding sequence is TGCAGTGCTAGAGATATGGGGCCGAGAATGACTGAAGCTTTCTTT. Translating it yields CSARDMGPRMTEAFF.